This is a list of T cell receptor beta chains from one sample in a study of T cells in narcolepsy. Using immunoSEQ multiplex PCR, the repertoire was profiled, and TCRdb retains in-frame clones only, with some absent. The sample yields about 27,000 clones, around nine tenths seen once. Sequencing used CD45RA- memory CD4+ T cells from PBMCs. Receptors originate from a human donor with narcolepsy. CDR3s leave out the opening cysteine and the closing phenylalanine or tryptophan.

v_gene: TRBV10-2
j_gene: TRBJ1-1
CDR3aa: ASSKDRNTEAF

v_gene: TRBV6-6
j_gene: TRBJ1-1
CDR3aa: ASKEGLMNTEAF

v_gene: TRBV7-2
j_gene: TRBJ1-2
CDR3aa: ASSPRTGMEVGYT

v_gene: TRBV5-1
j_gene: TRBJ2-1
CDR3aa: ASAAQVLRNEQF

v_gene: TRBV28
j_gene: TRBJ1-2
CDR3aa: ASSFPTSPTRITGVYGYT

v_gene: TRBV2
j_gene: TRBJ2-7
CDR3aa: ASRPLAGGPYEQY

v_gene: TRBV5-6
j_gene: TRBJ2-1
CDR3aa: ASSSDRGLYNEQF

v_gene: TRBV9
j_gene: TRBJ2-2
CDR3aa: ASSGRLNTGELF

v_gene: TRBV2
j_gene: TRBJ1-1
CDR3aa: ASTPLTGEAF

v_gene: TRBV11-3
j_gene: TRBJ2-3
CDR3aa: ASSLGGGHYTDTQY

v_gene: TRBV27
j_gene: TRBJ2-3
CDR3aa: ASSSGHYTDTQY

v_gene: TRBV5-1
j_gene: TRBJ2-5
CDR3aa: ASSLAGGTYQETQY

v_gene: TRBV6-5
j_gene: TRBJ1-6
CDR3aa: ASKGQDNSPLH

v_gene: TRBV19
j_gene: TRBJ1-6
CDR3aa: ASSRTGNNSPLH

v_gene: TRBV28
j_gene: TRBJ1-4
CDR3aa: ASSLSGATNEKLF

v_gene: TRBV19
j_gene: TRBJ2-3
CDR3aa: ASSIGLAGGTEKVTQY

v_gene: TRBV4-1
j_gene: TRBJ1-1
CDR3aa: ASSQVMNTEAF

v_gene: TRBV9
j_gene: TRBJ1-6
CDR3aa: ASSVLNSPLH

v_gene: TRBV10-3
j_gene: TRBJ1-1
CDR3aa: AISAEENTEAF

v_gene: TRBV10-3
j_gene: TRBJ1-1
CDR3aa: AIREDTYNTEAF

v_gene: TRBV7-8
j_gene: TRBJ2-2
CDR3aa: ASRMHRSTRGLVTGELF

v_gene: TRBV7-2
j_gene: TRBJ1-2
CDR3aa: ASSLVMAYGYT

v_gene: TRBV28
j_gene: TRBJ1-2
CDR3aa: ASSLFRGSDYGYT

v_gene: TRBV7-8
j_gene: TRBJ1-2
CDR3aa: ASSPRLRGKVDYGYT

v_gene: TRBV29-1
j_gene: TRBJ1-2
CDR3aa: SVDAATGYGYT

v_gene: TRBV2
j_gene: TRBJ2-6
CDR3aa: ASNTGAAGANVLT

v_gene: TRBV27
j_gene: TRBJ2-2
CDR3aa: ASSSLGAVTRTGELF

v_gene: TRBV2
j_gene: TRBJ2-1
CDR3aa: ASSETGEQF

v_gene: TRBV2
j_gene: TRBJ1-4
CDR3aa: ASSGQEKLF

v_gene: TRBV5-5
j_gene: TRBJ2-7
CDR3aa: ASSFGSQGGEQY

v_gene: TRBV28
j_gene: TRBJ2-1
CDR3aa: ASSSGLATYNEQF

v_gene: TRBV19
j_gene: TRBJ1-5
CDR3aa: ASRRQVRQPQH

v_gene: TRBV6-5
j_gene: TRBJ1-1
CDR3aa: ASRENTEAF

v_gene: TRBV13
j_gene: TRBJ1-2
CDR3aa: ASSYRDNAYT

v_gene: TRBV6-1
j_gene: TRBJ2-2
CDR3aa: ASSTQPGGELF

v_gene: TRBV5-4
j_gene: TRBJ2-5
CDR3aa: ASSSLDSLSTGKTQY

v_gene: TRBV19
j_gene: TRBJ1-2
CDR3aa: ASRPGRYDGYT

v_gene: TRBV7-2
j_gene: TRBJ1-2
CDR3aa: ASSPDRNYGYT

v_gene: TRBV2
j_gene: TRBJ1-2
CDR3aa: ASSEPLGRASHGYT

v_gene: TRBV14
j_gene: TRBJ2-3
CDR3aa: ASSQDYRGFKY

v_gene: TRBV19
j_gene: TRBJ1-3
CDR3aa: ASSIAGSFSGNTIY

v_gene: TRBV5-1
j_gene: TRBJ2-3
CDR3aa: ASSLALGADTQY

v_gene: TRBV11-1
j_gene: TRBJ1-1
CDR3aa: ASSLGEDTEAF

v_gene: TRBV29-1
j_gene: TRBJ1-4
CDR3aa: SVQDRDREKLF

v_gene: TRBV5-4
j_gene: TRBJ1-2
CDR3aa: ASSYRPLDYGYT